This TCR beta chain was found in a study of blood T cells in healthy people across ages. Then a second PCR, running roughly 7 to 11 cycles, was carried out with a sample-barcoded 5' primer and a J-beta primer mix. TCRdb re-analysed the 5' RACE reads in MiXCR, keeping a single row per CDR3 protein. The table records hundreds of thousands of distinct CDR3 sequences, more than 40% of them present only once. The sequence was obtained from a man aged 60 to 75 in good health. The sequencing sample was made of blood.

The CDR3 DNA follows: TGTGCCTGGAGGCGGTTTTCCACTCTCTATGGCTACACCTTC. Its translation: CAWRRFSTLYGYTF. The chain combines TRBV30 with TRBJ1-2, with D unresolved. Germline V gene sequence: CDR1 GTSNPN, CDR2 SVGIG (reference sequence). Trimming cost V 3 bases and J 4 bases, with 15 bases left between them. This CDR3 spans 14 amino acids.